Listed below are T cell receptor beta chains from one sample, sequenced in a study of CD8 T cells in Susac syndrome. TCRdb independently ran MiXCR on the immunoSEQ multiplex PCR reads; one entry per CDR3 protein. The sample yields approximately 230,000 distinct CDR3 sequences, about 94% seen once. Sequenced material: CD4+ T cells from PBMCs. Receptor source: a human donor with multiple sclerosis. Both conserved end residues are part of each CDR3. A D gene is named only where the DNA matches it firmly. Some rows have no size entry. The others give once, few or many, or a class for an expanded clone.

TRBJ1-1,NA,TRBV30,NA,CAWSPGGRQAFF,TGTGCCTGGAGTCCCGGGGGGCGGCAAGCTTTCTTT
TRBJ2-2,TRBD2,TRBV6-4,NA,CASGRLAGAGELFF,TGTGCCAGCGGCCGACTAGCCGGGGCCGGGGAGCTGTTTTTT
TRBJ1-3,TRBD1,TRBV5-1,NA,CASSFFGTGGAEGNTIYF,TGCGCCAGCAGCTTCTTCGGGACAGGGGGCGCAGAAGGGAACACCATATATTTT
TRBJ2-1,NA,TRBV20-1,NA,CSAPSGGRSYNEQFF,TGCAGTGCTCCGTCTGGGGGCCGCTCCTACAATGAGCAGTTCTTC
TRBJ1-1,NA,TRBV6-2/TRBV6-3,NA,CASSQRGNTEAFF,TGTGCCAGCAGTCAAAGGGGAAACACTGAAGCTTTCTTT
TRBJ1-5,NA,TRBV6-6,NA,CASREGWSSNQPQHF,TGTGCCAGCAGGGAGGGCTGGTCCAGCAATCAGCCCCAGCATTTT
TRBJ1-4,NA,TRBV11-3,NA,CASSLDPGRNEKLFF,TGTGCCAGCAGCTTAGATCCAGGCAGAAATGAAAAACTGTTTTTT
TRBJ1-5,NA,TRBV20-1,NA,CSVRRREQPQHF,TGCAGTGTTAGGAGGAGGGAACAGCCCCAGCATTTT
TRBJ2-7,TRBD1,TRBV4-1,NA,CASSQIHGTGESYEQYF,TGCGCCAGCAGCCAAATCCACGGGACAGGGGAGTCCTACGAGCAGTACTTC
TRBJ2-2,TRBD2,TRBV4-1,once,CASSQVRPSGAINTGELFF,TGCGCCAGCAGCCAAGTCCGTCCTAGCGGGGCAATTAACACCGGGGAGCTGTTTTTT
TRBJ2-5,TRBD1,TRBV5-4,NA,CASSLGTGTEVQETQYF,TGTGCCAGCAGCTTGGGGACCGGGACAGAAGTCCAAGAGACCCAGTACTTC
TRBJ2-5,NA,TRBV9,NA,CASSVVPDQETQYF,TGTGCCAGCAGCGTAGTGCCGGACCAAGAGACCCAGTACTTC
TRBJ2-2,NA,TRBV12-3/TRBV12-4,NA,CASSLIRPPNTGELFF,TGTGCCAGCAGCTTGATTAGGCCCCCGAACACCGGGGAGCTGTTTTTT
TRBJ1-4,TRBD1,TRBV4-1,NA,CASSLPDREDEKLFF,TGCGCCAGCAGCCTACCGGACAGGGAAGACGAAAAACTGTTTTTT
TRBJ1-1,NA,TRBV7-7,NA,CASSRIPQGNTEAFF,TGTGCTAGCAGCCGTATTCCCCAGGGGAACACTGAAGCTTTCTTT
TRBJ1-1,NA,TRBV18,NA,CASSPLANTEAFF,TGTGCCAGCTCACCACTCGCGAACACTGAAGCTTTCTTT
TRBJ2-1,TRBD2,TRBV5-4,NA,CASSLRLAGYNEQFF,TGTGCCAGCAGCTTGCGGCTAGCGGGATACAATGAGCAGTTCTTC
TRBJ2-3,NA,TRBV7-3,NA,CASSQTTLHTQYF,TGTGCCAGCAGCCAGACTACGTTACATACGCAGTATTTT
TRBJ1-4,NA,TRBV11-2,NA,CASSSMANEKLFF,TGTGCCAGCAGCTCCATGGCCAATGAAAAACTGTTTTTT
TRBJ1-2,NA,TRBV10-3,NA,CAIRQDNYGYTF,TGTGCCATCAGGCAGGATAACTATGGCTACACCTTC
TRBJ2-1,TRBD1,TRBV7-2,NA,CASSLEQGAYNEQFF,TGTGCCAGCAGCTTAGAACAGGGGGCGTACAATGAGCAGTTCTTC
TRBJ1-2,NA,TRBV3-1,NA,CASSLRWTAIDYGYTF,TGTGCCAGCAGCCTCAGGTGGACAGCGATTGACTATGGCTACACCTTC
TRBJ1-2,TRBD1,TRBV11-1,NA,CASSPHLDRAGYGYTF,TGTGCCAGCAGCCCGCACCTGGACAGGGCGGGCTATGGCTACACCTTC
TRBJ2-6,NA,TRBV9,NA,CASSGPGGANVLTF,TGTGCCAGCAGCGGCCCGGGGGGGGCCAACGTCCTGACTTTC
TRBJ1-6,NA,TRBV5-6,once,CASTIQRNNSPLHF,TGTGCCAGCACCATACAGAGAAATAATTCACCCCTCCACTTT
TRBJ2-3,TRBD1,TRBV6-1,NA,CASRPQAGQGFTDTQYF,TGTGCCAGCAGGCCCCAGGCGGGACAGGGGTTCACAGATACGCAGTATTTT
TRBJ1-4,NA,TRBV7-6,NA,CASSLTGTKVIEKLFF,TGTGCCAGCAGCTTAACCGGGACAAAGGTTATCGAAAAACTGTTTTTT
TRBJ2-1,TRBD2,TRBV12-3/TRBV12-4,NA,CASSLWGGSQNEQFF,TGTGCCAGCAGTTTATGGGGGGGGTCACAAAATGAGCAGTTCTTC
TRBJ2-2,TRBD2,TRBV7-2,NA,CASSWRGLGNTGELFF,TGTGCCAGCAGTTGGCGGGGACTAGGGAACACCGGGGAGCTGTTTTTT
TRBJ2-2,NA,TRBV19,once,CASTDSANTGELFF,TGTGCCAGTACCGACAGCGCGAACACCGGGGAGCTGTTTTTT
TRBJ1-4,TRBD1,TRBV2,NA,CASSRGLMGEKLFF,TGTGCCAGCAGCAGGGGGCTCATGGGGGAAAAACTGTTTTTT
TRBJ2-5,TRBD1,TRBV20-1,NA,CSAHPGQGFQETQYF,TGCAGTGCTCACCCGGGACAGGGGTTCCAAGAGACCCAGTACTTC
TRBJ2-1,NA,TRBV15,NA,CATSRRGGQYNEQFF,TGTGCCACCAGCAGGAGGGGGGGACAGTACAATGAGCAGTTCTTC
TRBJ1-1,NA,TRBV6-2/TRBV6-3,NA,CASSYPQLNTEAFF,TGTGCCAGCAGTTACCCCCAATTGAACACTGAAGCTTTCTTT
TRBJ2-2,TRBD2,TRBV7-2,NA,CASSLSGGAPGELFF,TGTGCCAGCAGCCTTAGCGGGGGGGCGCCCGGGGAGCTGTTTTTT
TRBJ2-1,NA,TRBV19,NA,CASNDRYNEQFF,TGTGCCAGTAACGACAGATACAATGAGCAGTTCTTC
TRBJ2-2,NA,TRBV6-5,NA,CASSLEGGWAGELFF,TGTGCCAGCAGTTTAGAGGGGGGATGGGCCGGGGAGCTGTTTTTT
TRBJ2-5,NA,TRBV12-3/TRBV12-4,NA,CASSLGVRGARETQYF,TGTGCCAGCAGTTTAGGTGTCAGGGGGGCTCGGGAGACCCAGTACTTC
TRBJ2-5,TRBD2,TRBV19,NA,CASSPLAFQETQYF,TGTGCCAGTAGCCCACTAGCGTTCCAAGAGACCCAGTACTTC
TRBJ1-2,TRBD1,TRBV19,NA,CPYVGQGPGYTF,TGTCCTTATGTGGGACAGGGGCCGGGCTACACCTTC
TRBJ2-5,NA,TRBV20-1,NA,CSASPLSGIQETQYF,TGCAGTGCTAGCCCCCTCTCAGGGATCCAAGAGACCCAGTACTTC